This T cell receptor (beta chain) is from a study of T cell repertoires in urothelial bladder cancer. This table comes from immunoSEQ multiplex PCR, and its TCRdb copy is limited to in-frame clones, with some not included. The sample records 10,000 to 13,000 clones, more than 60% being singletons. The germline gives CDR1 MGHDK, CDR2 SYGVNS. This CDR3 comprises 14 residues. Trimming shortened V by 6 bases and J by 0 bases, and 10 bases separated the two germline ends. The sample comprised tumor-infiltrating cells from bladder cancer. The source is a human donor with a benign inflammatory bladder lesion. The chain recombines TRBV25-1 with TRBJ2-3, with D perhaps TRBD2 (6 bases). CDR3 in DNA: TGTGCCAGCAGGGCGGGACTTAGCACAGATACGCAGTATTTT. Its protein is CASRAGLSTDTQYF.